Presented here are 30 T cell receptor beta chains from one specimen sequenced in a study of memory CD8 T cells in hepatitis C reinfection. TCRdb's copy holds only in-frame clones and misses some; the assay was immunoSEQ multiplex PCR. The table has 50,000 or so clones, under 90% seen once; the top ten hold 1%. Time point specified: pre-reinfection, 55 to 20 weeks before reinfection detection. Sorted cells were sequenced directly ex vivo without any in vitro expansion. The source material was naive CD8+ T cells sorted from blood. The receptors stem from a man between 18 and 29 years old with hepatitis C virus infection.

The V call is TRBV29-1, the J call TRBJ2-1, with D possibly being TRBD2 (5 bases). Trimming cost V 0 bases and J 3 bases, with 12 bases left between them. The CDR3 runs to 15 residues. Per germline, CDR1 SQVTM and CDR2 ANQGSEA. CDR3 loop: CSVEDWETFYNEQFF. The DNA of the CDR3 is TGCAGCGTTGAAGATTGGGAGACTTTCTACAATGAGCAGTTCTTC.

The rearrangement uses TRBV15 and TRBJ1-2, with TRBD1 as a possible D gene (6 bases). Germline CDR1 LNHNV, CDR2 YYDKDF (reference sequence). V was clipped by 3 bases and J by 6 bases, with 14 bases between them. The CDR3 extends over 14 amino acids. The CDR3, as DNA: TGTGCCACCAGCAGCCTTACAGGGATGGATGGCTACACCTTC. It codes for CATSSLTGMDGYTF.

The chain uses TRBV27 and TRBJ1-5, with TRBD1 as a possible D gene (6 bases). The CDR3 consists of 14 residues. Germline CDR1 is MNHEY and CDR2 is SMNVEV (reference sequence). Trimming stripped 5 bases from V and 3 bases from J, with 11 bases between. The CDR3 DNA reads TGTGCCAGCAGTCTACAGGGCCTCAATCAGCCCCAGCATTTT. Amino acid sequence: CASSLQGLNQPQHF.

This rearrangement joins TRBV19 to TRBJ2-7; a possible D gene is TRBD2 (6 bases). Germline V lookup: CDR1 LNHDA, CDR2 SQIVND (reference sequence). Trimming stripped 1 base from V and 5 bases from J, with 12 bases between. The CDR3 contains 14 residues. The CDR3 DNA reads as TGTGCCAGTAGTATAGTGGAGGGAACGGACGAGCAGTACTTC. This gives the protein CASSIVEGTDEQYF.

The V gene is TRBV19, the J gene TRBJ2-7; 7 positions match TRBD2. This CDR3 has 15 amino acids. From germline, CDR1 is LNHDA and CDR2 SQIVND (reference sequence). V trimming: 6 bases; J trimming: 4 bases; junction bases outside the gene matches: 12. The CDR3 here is CASSPSGAGEYEQYF. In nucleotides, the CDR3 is TGTGCCAGTAGCCCCTCGGGCGCGGGAGAATACGAGCAGTACTTC.

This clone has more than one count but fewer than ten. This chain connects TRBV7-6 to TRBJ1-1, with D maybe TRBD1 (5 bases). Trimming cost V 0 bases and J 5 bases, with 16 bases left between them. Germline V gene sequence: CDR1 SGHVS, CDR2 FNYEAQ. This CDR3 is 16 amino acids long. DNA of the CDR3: TGTGCCAGCAGCTTAGCAGGGTATCAGGGTAGGACTGAAGCTTTCTTT. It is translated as CASSLAGYQGRTEAFF.

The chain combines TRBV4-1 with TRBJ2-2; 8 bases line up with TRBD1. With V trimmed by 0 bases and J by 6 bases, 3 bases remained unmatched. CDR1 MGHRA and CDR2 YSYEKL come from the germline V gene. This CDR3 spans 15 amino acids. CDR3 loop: CASSQEQGVSGELFF. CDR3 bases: TGCGCCAGCAGCCAAGAACAGGGGGTCTCCGGGGAGCTGTTTTTT.

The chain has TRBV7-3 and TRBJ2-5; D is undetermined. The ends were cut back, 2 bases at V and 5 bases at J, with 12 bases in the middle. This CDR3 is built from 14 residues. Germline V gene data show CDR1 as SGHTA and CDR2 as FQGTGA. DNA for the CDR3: TGTGCCAGCAGCTTAGAGTCTACTGAGGAGACCCAGTACTTC. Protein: CASSLESTEETQYF. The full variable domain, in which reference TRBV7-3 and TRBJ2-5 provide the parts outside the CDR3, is GAGVSQTPSNKVTEKGKYVELRCDPISGHTALYWYRQSLGQGPEFLIYFQGTGAADDSGLPNDRFFAVRPEGSVSTLKIQRTERGDSAVYLCASSLESTEETQYFGPGTRLLVL.

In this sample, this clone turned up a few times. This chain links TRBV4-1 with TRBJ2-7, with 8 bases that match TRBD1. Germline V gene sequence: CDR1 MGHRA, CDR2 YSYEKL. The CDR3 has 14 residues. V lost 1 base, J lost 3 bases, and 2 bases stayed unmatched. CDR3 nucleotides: TGCGCCAGCAGCCAAGTAGGACAGGGCTACGAGCAGTACTTC. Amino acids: CASSQVGQGYEQYF.

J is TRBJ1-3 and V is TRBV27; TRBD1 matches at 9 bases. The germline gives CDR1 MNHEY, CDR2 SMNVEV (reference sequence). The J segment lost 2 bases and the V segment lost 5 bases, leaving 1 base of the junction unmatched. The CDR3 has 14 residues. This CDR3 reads CASSGTGTGNTIYF. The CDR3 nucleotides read TGTGCCAGCAGTGGGACAGGGACTGGAAACACCATATATTTT.

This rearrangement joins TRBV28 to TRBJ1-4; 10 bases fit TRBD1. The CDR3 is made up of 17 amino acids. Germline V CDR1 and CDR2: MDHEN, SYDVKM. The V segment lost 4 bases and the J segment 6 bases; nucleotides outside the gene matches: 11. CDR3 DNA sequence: TGTGCCAGCAGTTCCGGGACAGGGGCGGAAGAGTATGAAAAACTGTTTTTT. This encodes CASSSGTGAEEYEKLFF.

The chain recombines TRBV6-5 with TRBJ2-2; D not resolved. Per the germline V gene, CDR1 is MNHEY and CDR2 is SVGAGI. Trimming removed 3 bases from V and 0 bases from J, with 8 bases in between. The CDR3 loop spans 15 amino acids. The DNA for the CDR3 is TGTGCCAGCAGTTATGAGACATCGAACACCGGGGAGCTGTTTTTT. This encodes CASSYETSNTGELFF.

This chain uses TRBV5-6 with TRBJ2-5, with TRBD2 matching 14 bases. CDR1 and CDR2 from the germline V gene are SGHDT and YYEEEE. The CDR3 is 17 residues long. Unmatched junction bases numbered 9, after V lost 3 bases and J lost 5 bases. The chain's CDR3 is CASSSPTSGRALETQYF. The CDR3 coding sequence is TGTGCCAGCAGCTCACCGACTAGCGGGAGGGCGTTGGAGACCCAGTACTTC.

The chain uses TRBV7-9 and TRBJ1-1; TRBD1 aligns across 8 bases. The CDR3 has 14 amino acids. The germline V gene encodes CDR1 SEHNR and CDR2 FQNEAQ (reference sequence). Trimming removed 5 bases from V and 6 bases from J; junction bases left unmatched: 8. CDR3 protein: CASSPDRAGSEAFF. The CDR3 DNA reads TGTGCCAGCAGCCCGGACAGGGCGGGCTCTGAAGCTTTCTTT.

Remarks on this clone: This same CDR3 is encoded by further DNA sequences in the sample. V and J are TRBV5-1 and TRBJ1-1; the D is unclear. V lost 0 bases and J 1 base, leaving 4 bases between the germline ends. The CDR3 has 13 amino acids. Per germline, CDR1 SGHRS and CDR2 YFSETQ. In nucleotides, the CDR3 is TGCGCCAGCAGCTTGGGAGGGAACACTGAAGCTTTCTTT. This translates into CASSLGGNTEAFF.

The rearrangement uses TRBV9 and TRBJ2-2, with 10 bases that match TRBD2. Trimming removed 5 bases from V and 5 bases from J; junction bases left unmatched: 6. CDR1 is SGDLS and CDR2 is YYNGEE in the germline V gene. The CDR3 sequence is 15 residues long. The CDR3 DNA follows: TGTGCCAGCAGTCCTAGCGGGAGTTATACCGGGGAGCTGTTTTTT. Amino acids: CASSPSGSYTGELFF.

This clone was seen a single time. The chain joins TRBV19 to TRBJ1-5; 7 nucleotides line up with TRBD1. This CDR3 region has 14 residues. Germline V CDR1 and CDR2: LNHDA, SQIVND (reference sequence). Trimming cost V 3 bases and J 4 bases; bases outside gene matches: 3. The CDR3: CASSMGQKNQPQHF. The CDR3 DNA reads TGTGCCAGTAGTATGGGACAGAAGAATCAGCCCCAGCATTTT.

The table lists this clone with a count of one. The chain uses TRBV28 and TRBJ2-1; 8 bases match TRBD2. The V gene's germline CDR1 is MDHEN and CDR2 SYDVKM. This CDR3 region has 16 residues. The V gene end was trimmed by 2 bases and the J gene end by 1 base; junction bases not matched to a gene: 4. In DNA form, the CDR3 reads TGTGCCAGCAGTTTAGGGGGACTAGGTTCCTACAATGAGCAGTTCTTC. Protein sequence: CASSLGGLGSYNEQFF.

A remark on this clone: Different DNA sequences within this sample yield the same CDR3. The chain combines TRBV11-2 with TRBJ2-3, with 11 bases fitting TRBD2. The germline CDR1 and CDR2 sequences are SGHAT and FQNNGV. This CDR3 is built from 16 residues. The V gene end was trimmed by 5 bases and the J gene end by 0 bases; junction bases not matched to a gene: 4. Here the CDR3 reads CASSRLAGPSTDTQYF. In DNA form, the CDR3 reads TGTGCCAGCAGCCGACTAGCGGGACCTAGCACAGATACGCAGTATTTT. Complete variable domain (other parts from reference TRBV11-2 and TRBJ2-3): EAGVAQSPRYKIIEKRQSVAFWCNPISGHATLYWYQQILGQGPKLLIQFQNNGVVDDSQLPKDRFSAERLKGVDSTLKIQPAKLEDSAVYLCASSRLAGPSTDTQYFGPGTRLTVL.

Written as DNA, the CDR3 is TGTGCCAGCAGTTTAACAGGGGGCTTGAATGAGCAGTTCTTC. This translates into CASSLTGGLNEQFF. V is TRBV27 and J is TRBJ2-1; TRBD1 matches 9 bases. This CDR3 comprises 14 residues. Unmatched junction bases numbered 3, after V lost 2 bases and J lost 7 bases. Germline loops: CDR1 MNHEY, CDR2 SMNVEV (reference sequence).

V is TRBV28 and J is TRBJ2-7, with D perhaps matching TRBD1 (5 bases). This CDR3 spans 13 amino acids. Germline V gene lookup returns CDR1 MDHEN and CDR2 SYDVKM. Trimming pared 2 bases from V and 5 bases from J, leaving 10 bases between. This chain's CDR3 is CASSLPQGDEQYV. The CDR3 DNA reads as TGTGCCAGCAGTTTACCCCAGGGTGACGAGCAGTACGTC.

CDR3 loop: CATSRGTSGVTYEQYF. The CDR3 nucleotides are TGTGCCACCAGCAGAGGAACTAGCGGGGTTACCTACGAGCAGTACTTC. This chain joins TRBV15 and TRBJ2-7; the match to TRBD2 covers 10 bases. Germline CDR1 LNHNV, CDR2 YYDKDF (reference sequence). Trimming took 1 base from V and 2 from J; bases not matched to a gene: 5. The CDR3 consists of 16 residues.

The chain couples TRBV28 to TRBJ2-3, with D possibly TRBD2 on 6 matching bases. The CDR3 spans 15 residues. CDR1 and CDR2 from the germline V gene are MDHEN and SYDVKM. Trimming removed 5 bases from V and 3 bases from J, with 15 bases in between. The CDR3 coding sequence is TGTGCCAGCAGTCCTACTGGTCGGGGGACAGATACGCAGTATTTT. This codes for CASSPTGRGTDTQYF.

CDR3 sequence: CASSYKGGRNQPQHF. As DNA, the CDR3 is TGTGCCAGCAGTTACAAAGGGGGACGCAATCAGCCCCAGCATTTT. The chain recombines TRBV6-5 with TRBJ1-5, with D perhaps TRBD1 (6 bases). Germline assignment: CDR1 MNHEY and CDR2 SVGAGI. This CDR3 is built from 15 residues. The V end was cut by 2 bases, the J end by 2 bases, with 10 bases between.

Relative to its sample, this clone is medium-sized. CDR3 protein: CASSKLLELTGNTIYF. The CDR3 DNA reads TGTGCCAGCAGCAAACTGCTAGAGCTCACCGGAAACACCATATATTTT. The chain links TRBV28 to TRBJ1-3; D is unresolved. The CDR3 covers 16 residues. V lost 6 bases and J lost 4, with 19 bases in between. From germline, CDR1 is MDHEN and CDR2 SYDVKM.

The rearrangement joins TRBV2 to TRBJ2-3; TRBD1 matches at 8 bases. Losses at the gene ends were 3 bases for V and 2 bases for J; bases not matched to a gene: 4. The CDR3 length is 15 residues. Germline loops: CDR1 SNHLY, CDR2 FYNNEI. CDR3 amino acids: CASSDKTGDTDTQYF. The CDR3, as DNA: TGTGCCAGCAGTGACAAGACAGGGGACACAGATACGCAGTATTTT.

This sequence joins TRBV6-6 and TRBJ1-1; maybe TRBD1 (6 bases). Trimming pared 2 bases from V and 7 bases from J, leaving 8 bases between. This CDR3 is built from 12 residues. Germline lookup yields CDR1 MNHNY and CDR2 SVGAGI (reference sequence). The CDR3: CASSYGTSEAFF. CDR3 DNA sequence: TGTGCCAGCAGTTACGGGACAAGTGAAGCTTTCTTT.

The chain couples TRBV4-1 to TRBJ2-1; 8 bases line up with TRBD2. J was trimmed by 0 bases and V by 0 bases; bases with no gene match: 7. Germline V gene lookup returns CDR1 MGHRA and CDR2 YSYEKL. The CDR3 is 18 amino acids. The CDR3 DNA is TGCGCCAGCAGCCAAGAGGCGGGGGGCGGGAGCTCCTACAATGAGCAGTTCTTC. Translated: CASSQEAGGGSSYNEQFF.

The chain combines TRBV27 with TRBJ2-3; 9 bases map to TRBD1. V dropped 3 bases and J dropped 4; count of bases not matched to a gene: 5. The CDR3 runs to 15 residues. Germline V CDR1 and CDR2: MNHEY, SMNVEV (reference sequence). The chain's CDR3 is CASSFLQGAADTQYF. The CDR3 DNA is TGTGCCAGCAGTTTCCTACAGGGGGCAGCAGATACGCAGTATTTT.

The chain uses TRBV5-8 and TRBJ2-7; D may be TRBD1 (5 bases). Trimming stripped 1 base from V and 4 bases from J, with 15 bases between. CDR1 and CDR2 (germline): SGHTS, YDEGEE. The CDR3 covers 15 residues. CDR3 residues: CASSLSTAASYEQYV. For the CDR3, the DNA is TGTGCCAGCAGCTTGTCGACAGCCGCCTCTTACGAGCAGTACGTC.